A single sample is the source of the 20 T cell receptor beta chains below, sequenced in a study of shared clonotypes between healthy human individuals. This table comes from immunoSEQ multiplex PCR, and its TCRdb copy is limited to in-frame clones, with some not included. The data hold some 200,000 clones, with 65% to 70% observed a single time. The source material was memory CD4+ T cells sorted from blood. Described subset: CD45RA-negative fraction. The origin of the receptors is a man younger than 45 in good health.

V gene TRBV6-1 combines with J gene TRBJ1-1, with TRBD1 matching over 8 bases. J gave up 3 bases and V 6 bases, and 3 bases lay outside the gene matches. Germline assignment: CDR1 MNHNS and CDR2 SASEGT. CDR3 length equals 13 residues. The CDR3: CASSGQGYTEAFF. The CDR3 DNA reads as TGTGCCAGCAGCGGACAGGGTTACACTGAAGCTTTCTTT.

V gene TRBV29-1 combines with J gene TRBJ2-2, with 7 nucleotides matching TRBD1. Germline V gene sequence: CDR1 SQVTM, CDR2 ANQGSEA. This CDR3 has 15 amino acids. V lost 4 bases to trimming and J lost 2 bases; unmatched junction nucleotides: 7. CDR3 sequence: CSVGHRGHNTGELFF. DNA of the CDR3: TGCAGCGTTGGACACAGGGGCCATAACACCGGGGAGCTGTTTTTT.

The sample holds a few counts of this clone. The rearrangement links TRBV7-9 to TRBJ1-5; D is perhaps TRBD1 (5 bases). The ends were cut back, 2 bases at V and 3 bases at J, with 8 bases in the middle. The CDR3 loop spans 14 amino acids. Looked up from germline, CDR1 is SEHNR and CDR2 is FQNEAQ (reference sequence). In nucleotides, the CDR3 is TGTGCCAGCAGCTTAAATGGGGCCAATCAGCCCCAGCATTTT. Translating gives CASSLNGANQPQHF. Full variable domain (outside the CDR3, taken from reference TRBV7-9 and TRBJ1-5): DTGVSQNPRHKITKRGQNVTFRCDPISEHNRLYWYRQTLGQGPEFLTYFQNEAQLEKSRLLSDRFSAERPKGSFSTLEIQRTEQGDSAMYLCASSLNGANQPQHFGDGTRLSIL.

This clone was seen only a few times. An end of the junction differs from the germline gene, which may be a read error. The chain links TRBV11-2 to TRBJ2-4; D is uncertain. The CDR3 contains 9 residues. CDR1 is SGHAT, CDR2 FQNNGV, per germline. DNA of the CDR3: TGTGCCAGCAGCTGCTCGGCTTGCTTC. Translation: CASSCSACF.

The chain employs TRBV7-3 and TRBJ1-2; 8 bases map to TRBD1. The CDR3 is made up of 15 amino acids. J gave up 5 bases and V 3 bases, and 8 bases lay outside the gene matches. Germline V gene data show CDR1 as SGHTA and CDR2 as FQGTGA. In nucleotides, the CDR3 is TGTGCCAGCAGCTTGGGGCCACGACAGGGGTATGGCTACACCTTC. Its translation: CASSLGPRQGYGYTF. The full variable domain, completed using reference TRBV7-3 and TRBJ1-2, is GAGVSQTPSNKVTEKGKYVELRCDPISGHTALYWYRQSLGQGPEFLIYFQGTGAADDSGLPNDRFFAVRPEGSVSTLKIQRTERGDSAVYLCASSLGPRQGYGYTFGSGTRLTVV.

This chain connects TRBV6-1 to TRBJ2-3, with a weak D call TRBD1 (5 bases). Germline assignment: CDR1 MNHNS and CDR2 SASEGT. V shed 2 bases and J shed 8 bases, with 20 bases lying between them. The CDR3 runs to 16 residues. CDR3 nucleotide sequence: TGTGCCAGCAGTGAAATGTTTACAGGTCGGTCCGGTACGCAGTATTTT. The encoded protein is CASSEMFTGRSGTQYF.

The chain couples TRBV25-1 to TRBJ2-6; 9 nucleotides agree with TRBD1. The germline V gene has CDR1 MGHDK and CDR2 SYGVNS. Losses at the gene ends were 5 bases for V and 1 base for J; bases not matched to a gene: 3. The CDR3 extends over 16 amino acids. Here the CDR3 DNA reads TGTGCCAGCAGTCGGGACAGGGAATCTGGGGCCAACGTCCTGACTTTC. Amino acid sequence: CASSRDRESGANVLTF.

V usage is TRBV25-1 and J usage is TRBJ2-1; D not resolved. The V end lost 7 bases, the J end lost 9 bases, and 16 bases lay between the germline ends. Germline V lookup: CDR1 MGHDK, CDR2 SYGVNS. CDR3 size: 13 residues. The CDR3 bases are TGTGCCAGCACCCTAAACCTGGGCGGTGAGCAGTTCTTC. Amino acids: CASTLNLGGEQFF.

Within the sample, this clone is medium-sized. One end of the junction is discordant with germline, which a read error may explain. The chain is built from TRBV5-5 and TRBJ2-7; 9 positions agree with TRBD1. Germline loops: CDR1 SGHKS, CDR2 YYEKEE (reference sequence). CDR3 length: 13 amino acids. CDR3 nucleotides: TGTGCCAGCAGCCACGCCCGGGACAGGGATGTACACTTC. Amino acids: CASSHARDRDVHF.

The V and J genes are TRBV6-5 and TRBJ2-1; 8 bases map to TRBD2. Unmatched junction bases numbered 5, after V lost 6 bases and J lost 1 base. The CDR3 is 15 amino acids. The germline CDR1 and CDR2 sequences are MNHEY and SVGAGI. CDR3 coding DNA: TGTGCCAGCAGGAACGGGAGGGGGTCCTACAATGAGCAGTTCTTC. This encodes CASRNGRGSYNEQFF.

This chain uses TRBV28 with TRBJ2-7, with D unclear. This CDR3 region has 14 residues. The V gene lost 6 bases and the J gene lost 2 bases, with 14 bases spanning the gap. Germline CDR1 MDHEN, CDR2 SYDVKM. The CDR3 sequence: CASRDQGAPYEQYF. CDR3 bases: TGTGCCAGCAGAGATCAAGGAGCCCCCTACGAGCAGTACTTC.

This CDR3 reads CASSLHRGLRGTGELFF. The CDR3 nucleotides are TGTGCCAGCAGTTTACACAGGGGCTTGAGGGGCACCGGGGAGCTGTTTTTT. The V and J genes are TRBV6-4 and TRBJ2-2, with 7 bases identical to TRBD1. Trimming cost V 5 bases and J 4 bases; bases outside gene matches: 13. The CDR3 is 17 amino acids. The germline V gene encodes CDR1 MRHNA and CDR2 SNTAGT.

The CDR3, as DNA: TGTGCCAGCAGCTTAGTAAGCCCTGAAGCTTTCTTT. Translating gives CASSLVSPEAFF. The chain links TRBV7-9 to TRBJ1-1, with no clear D. The CDR3 loop spans 12 amino acids. In germline, CDR1 is SEHNR, CDR2 FQNEAQ (reference sequence). V was trimmed by 1 base and J by 6 bases, leaving 6 bases between them.

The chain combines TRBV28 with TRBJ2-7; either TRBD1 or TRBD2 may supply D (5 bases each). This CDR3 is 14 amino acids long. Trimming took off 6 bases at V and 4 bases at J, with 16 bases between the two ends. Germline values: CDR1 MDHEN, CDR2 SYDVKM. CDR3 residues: CASRFPQGPYEQYF. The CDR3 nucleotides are TGTGCCAGCAGATTTCCGCAGGGACCTTACGAGCAGTACTTC.

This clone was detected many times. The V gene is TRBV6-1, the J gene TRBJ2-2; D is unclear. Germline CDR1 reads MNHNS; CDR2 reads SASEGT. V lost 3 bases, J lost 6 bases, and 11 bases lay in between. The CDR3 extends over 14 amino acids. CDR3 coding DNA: TGTGCCAGCAGTGAGAATTATCGACCCGGGGAGCTGTTTTTT. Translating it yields CASSENYRPGELFF.

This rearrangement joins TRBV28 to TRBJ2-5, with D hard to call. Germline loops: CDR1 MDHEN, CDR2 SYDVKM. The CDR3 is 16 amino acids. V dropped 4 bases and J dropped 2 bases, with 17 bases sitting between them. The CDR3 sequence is CASSSPGFQSQETQYF. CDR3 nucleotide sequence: TGTGCCAGCAGTTCCCCTGGTTTTCAGTCTCAAGAGACCCAGTACTTC.

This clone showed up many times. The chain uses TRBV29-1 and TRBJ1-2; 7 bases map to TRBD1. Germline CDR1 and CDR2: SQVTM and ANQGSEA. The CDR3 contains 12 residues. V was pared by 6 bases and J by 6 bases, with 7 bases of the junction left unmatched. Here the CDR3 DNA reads TGCAGCGTCATGACAGGGAACGATGGCTACACCTTC. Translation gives CSVMTGNDGYTF.

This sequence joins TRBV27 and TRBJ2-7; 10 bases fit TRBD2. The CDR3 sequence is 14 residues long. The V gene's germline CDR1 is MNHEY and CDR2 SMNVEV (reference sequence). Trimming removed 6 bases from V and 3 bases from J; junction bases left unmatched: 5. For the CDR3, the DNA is TGTGCCAGCAGGAGACTAGCGGGTAACTACGAGCAGTACTTC. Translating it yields CASRRLAGNYEQYF.

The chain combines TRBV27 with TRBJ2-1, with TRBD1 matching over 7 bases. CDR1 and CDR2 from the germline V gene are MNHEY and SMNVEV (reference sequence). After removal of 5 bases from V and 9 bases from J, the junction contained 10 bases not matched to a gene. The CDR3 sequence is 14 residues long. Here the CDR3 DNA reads TGTGCCAGCAGTACAGGGGATAGAGGCGTTGAGCAGTTCTTC. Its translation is CASSTGDRGVEQFF.

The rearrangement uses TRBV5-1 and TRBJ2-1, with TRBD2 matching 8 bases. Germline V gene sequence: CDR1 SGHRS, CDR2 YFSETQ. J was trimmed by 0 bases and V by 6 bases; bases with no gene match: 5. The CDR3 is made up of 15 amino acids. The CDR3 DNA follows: TGCGCCAGCACACCGGGACTAGGCTCCTACAATGAGCAGTTCTTC. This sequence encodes CASTPGLGSYNEQFF.